Shown below are 31 T cell receptor beta chains from a single sample sequenced in a study of T cells in Graves' hyperthyroidism and ophthalmopathy. RNA transcripts gave rise to amplified TCR beta CDR3 regions. RT-PCR in the first round (using the HTBI primer set) targeted the TCR CDR3. TCRdb recomputed calls from the multiplex PCR reads with MiXCR, one row per CDR3 protein. Found here are 550,000 to 700,000 distinct CDR3 sequences, roughly 46% of them singletons; the top ten hold about 20%. The sequencing sample was made of peripheral blood or thyroid tissue (not recorded which). The origin of the receptors is an adult woman with Graves' disease, either hyperthyroidism or ophthalmopathy (not recorded which).

This clonotype was observed many times. The chain couples TRBV2 to TRBJ2-7; 7 positions match TRBD1. J was trimmed by 2 bases and V by 7 bases; bases with no gene match: 5. The CDR3 consists of 13 residues. CDR1 and CDR2 from the germline V gene are SNHLY and FYNNEI. The CDR3 sequence is CASTTGSAYEQYF. The CDR3 DNA reads as TGTGCCAGCACGACAGGGAGTGCCTACGAGCAGTACTTC.

This chain connects TRBV2 to TRBJ2-5, with 9 bases lining up with TRBD2. Germline CDR1 SNHLY, CDR2 FYNNEI. The CDR3 sequence is 15 residues long. Unmatched junction bases numbered 7, after V lost 8 bases and J lost 0 bases. For the CDR3, the DNA is TGTGCCAGCGGATCCACTAGCGGGCACCAAGAGACCCAGTACTTC. Its translation is CASGSTSGHQETQYF.

This clonotype has ten or more counts. The chain joins TRBV4-1 to TRBJ1-2; D is uncertain. In germline, CDR1 is MGHRA, CDR2 YSYEKL. This CDR3 region has 15 residues. With 4 bases removed from V and 4 bases from J, the gap between germline ends came to 16 bases. DNA for the CDR3: TGCGCCAGCAGCCCCCTCCAGGCAGCCCGCTATGGCTACACCTTC. Translating gives CASSPLQAARYGYTF.

This clonotype was recorded at least ten times. The rearrangement uses TRBV20-1 and TRBJ2-2, with D possibly matching TRBD1 (5 bases). Germline loops: CDR1 DFQATT, CDR2 SNEGSKA (reference sequence). The germline V and J ends were trimmed by 4 bases and 4 bases, with 13 bases remaining between them. This CDR3 region has 14 residues. The CDR3 loop reads CSATFSGSTGELFF. The CDR3 DNA reads TGCAGTGCTACCTTCTCAGGGTCCACCGGGGAGCTGTTTTTT.

To note about this clonotype: An end of the junction differs from the germline gene, which may be a read error. The chain employs TRBV14 and TRBJ1-5; 8 nucleotides line up with TRBD1. The CDR3 has 14 amino acids. Per the germline V gene, CDR1 is SGHDN and CDR2 is FVKESK. CDR3 sequence (DNA): TGTGCCAGCAGACAAGGACAGGGCCATCAGCCCCAGCATTTT. Translation gives CASRQGQGHQPQHF. The full variable domain, with the rest looked up from reference TRBV14 and TRBJ1-5, is EAGVTQFPSHSVIEKGQTVTLRCDPISGHDNLYWYRRVMGKEIKFLLHFVKESKQDESGMPNNRFLAERTGGTYSTLKVQPAELEDSGVYFCASRQGQGHQPQHFGDGTRLSIL.

This clonotype has only a few counts. The rearrangement uses TRBV7-2 and TRBJ1-6; 8 nucleotides match TRBD1. V lost 7 bases, J lost 5 bases, and 7 bases stayed unmatched. This CDR3 region has 15 residues. Germline CDR1 reads SGHTA; CDR2 reads FQGNSA. The CDR3 DNA reads as TGTGCCAGCACCAACCGGGACAGGAATAATTCACCCCTCCACTTT. Its translation is CASTNRDRNNSPLHF.

This clonotype came up many times. The CDR3 DNA is TGTGCCATCAGTGAGTCGGCTAGCGGGAGTGTCGGGGAGCTGTTTTTT. This sequence encodes CAISESASGSVGELFF. This chain connects TRBV10-3 to TRBJ2-2; TRBD2 agrees at 10 bases. The CDR3 runs 16 residues. CDR1 is ENHRY, CDR2 SYGVKD, per germline. The V gene end was trimmed by 0 bases and the J gene end by 7 bases; junction bases not matched to a gene: 5.

The rearrangement links TRBV6-1 to TRBJ2-5; 11 bases match TRBD2. The CDR3 sequence is 16 residues long. Trimming cost V 1 base and J 11 bases; bases outside gene matches: 12. In germline, CDR1 is MNHNS, CDR2 SASEGT. The CDR3 DNA is TGTGCCAGCAGTGAAGAGACAGGGACTAGCGGAGAAAAACAGTACTTC. It encodes CASSEETGTSGEKQYF.

In regard to this clonotype: Compared with germline, one end of the junction differs, possibly owing to a read error. The chain employs TRBV10-3 and TRBJ2-6; unclear D gene. Per germline, CDR1 ENHRY and CDR2 SYGVKD. The CDR3 is made up of 12 amino acids. CDR3 protein: CAISGPPGTEAF. CDR3 nucleotides: TGTGCCATCAGTGGACCCCCTGGCACTGAAGCTTTC.

This clonotype appeared a few times. The V call is TRBV19, the J call TRBJ1-6; D ambiguous. The CDR3 has 13 residues. The germline V gene encodes CDR1 LNHDA and CDR2 SQIVND (reference sequence). Trimming removed 6 bases from V and 7 bases from J, with 10 bases in between. DNA of the CDR3: TGTGCCAGTAGGGACGGGTGGAATTCACCCCTCCACTTT. Encoded protein: CASRDGWNSPLHF. The entire variable domain, with the rest obtained from reference TRBV19 and TRBJ1-6, is as follows: DGGITQSPKYLFRKEGQNVTLSCEQNLNHDAMYWYRQDPGQGLRLIYYSQIVNDFQKGDIAEGYSVSREKKESFPLTVTSAQKNPTAFYLCASRDGWNSPLHFGNGTRLTVT.

This clonotype occurred once. This chain uses TRBV7-2 with TRBJ1-2, with 8 bases identical to TRBD1. The V gene end was trimmed by 5 bases and the J gene end by 4 bases; junction bases not matched to a gene: 9. Per germline, CDR1 SGHTA and CDR2 FQGNSA. The CDR3 has 15 amino acids. The CDR3 DNA reads TGTGCCAGCAGCCCCCTGCAGGGGGCTAGCTATGGCTACACCTTC. Its protein is CASSPLQGASYGYTF.

This clonotype was observed once. The V call is TRBV11-2, the J call TRBJ2-2; unclear D gene. Trimming took 1 base from V and 6 from J, leaving 12 bases between them. The germline CDR1 and CDR2 sequences are SGHAT and FQNNGV. The length of the CDR3 is 15 residues. The CDR3 spells CASSLGRVRAGELFF. The DNA for the CDR3 is TGTGCCAGCAGCTTAGGAAGGGTTAGGGCCGGGGAGCTGTTTTTT.

Notes on this clonotype: A read error may explain this, as a much larger clone is one base away. In this CDR3 the conserved last residue, phenylalanine or tryptophan, is missing, so a read error is likely. No DNA is shown, since the ends of the CDR3 on it are uncertain; the CDR3 is the one TCRdb lists. The chain is built from TRBV6-1 and TRBJ2-7; the table's D call of TRBD2 was not tested on the DNA. The CDR3 is 13 amino acids long, termini counted. CDR1 is MNHNS and CDR2 is SASEGT in the germline V gene. The CDR3 protein is CASSALLAGGEYL.

This chain joins TRBV10-3 and TRBJ2-5; 11 positions agree with TRBD2. Trimming cost V 2 bases and J 4 bases; bases outside gene matches: 6. Germline V gene data show CDR1 as ENHRY and CDR2 as SYGVKD. CDR3 length: 16 residues. The CDR3 nucleotides read TGTGCCATCAGTGAGGTTGGGCTAGCGGGAGGAGAGACCCAGTACTTC. The encoded protein is CAISEVGLAGGETQYF.

A remark on this clonotype: This may arise from a read error, as a much more abundant clone is one base away. This sequence joins TRBV13 and TRBJ1-1; no firm D call. The CDR3 sequence is 16 residues long. CDR1 and CDR2 (germline): PRHDT, FYEKMQ (reference sequence). Here the CDR3 reads CASSQEGSGMGTEAFF. The CDR3, as DNA: TGCGCCAGCAGCCAAGAGGGATCGGGCATGGGCACTGAAGCTTTCTTT.

The table lists this clonotype with a count of one. This chain links TRBV15 with TRBJ2-7; maybe TRBD1 (6 bases). The germline V gene has CDR1 LNHNV and CDR2 YYDKDF (reference sequence). Trimming left V 5 bases short and J 1 base short, with 15 bases between. This CDR3 region has 15 residues. The DNA for the CDR3 is TGTGCCACCAGCCGGTCCGGGACACCTTCCTACGAGCAGTACTTC. Translated: CATSRSGTPSYEQYF.

This clonotype was seen more than once but under ten times. The chain is built from TRBV29-1 and TRBJ2-3; the D is unclear. The CDR3 spans 15 residues. V was clipped by 5 bases and J by 0 bases, with 15 bases between them. Germline assignment: CDR1 SQVTM and CDR2 ANQGSEA. DNA of the CDR3: TGCAGCGTTACTTATGGGCGGCTGAGCACAGATACGCAGTATTTT. Its protein is CSVTYGRLSTDTQYF.

This clonotype was recorded a few times. The chain uses TRBV28 and TRBJ1-1, with a tentative D call TRBD1 (5 bases). The germline V gene encodes CDR1 MDHEN and CDR2 SYDVKM. V was cut by 2 bases and J by 7 bases, with 20 bases left in between. The CDR3 extends over 16 amino acids. CDR3 nucleotide sequence: TGTGCCAGCAGTTTAGTGGGATACGGGGGGAACGGTGAAGCTTTCTTT. Encoded protein: CASSLVGYGGNGEAFF.

This clonotype was counted at least ten times. The V and J genes are TRBV20-1 and TRBJ1-6; D gene uncertain. The CDR3 extends over 14 amino acids. Per germline, CDR1 DFQATT and CDR2 SNEGSKA (reference sequence). With 5 bases removed from V and 4 bases from J, the gap between germline ends came to 12 bases. The CDR3 bases are TGCAGTGCTCGGGCCCACCATTATAATTCACCCCTCCACTTT. It encodes CSARAHHYNSPLHF.

This clonotype has at least ten counts. The gene calls are TRBV7-2 and TRBJ2-2, with 8 bases lining up with TRBD2. Germline V gene sequence: CDR1 SGHTA, CDR2 FQGNSA. The CDR3 has 15 residues. V was pared by 3 bases and J by 4 bases, with 4 bases of the junction left unmatched. The CDR3 is CASSFNAGGTGELFF. CDR3 sequence (DNA): TGTGCCAGCAGCTTTAACGCGGGGGGCACCGGGGAGCTGTTTTTT.

The chain links TRBV7-9 to TRBJ1-1; 8 bases agree with TRBD1. This CDR3 region has 14 residues. Germline CDR1 reads SEHNR; CDR2 reads FQNEAQ (reference sequence). Unmatched junction bases numbered 6, after V lost 4 bases and J lost 5 bases. CDR3 bases: TGTGCCAGCAGCTGGACAGGGTGGGGGACTGAAGCTTTCTTT. Translated, it gives CASSWTGWGTEAFF.

The count of this clonotype is one. The CDR3: CASSKGHTEAFF. CDR3 nucleotides: TGTGCCAGCAGCAAGGGCCACACTGAAGCTTTCTTT. The rearrangement joins TRBV11-2 to TRBJ1-1; the D is unclear. Germline V lookup: CDR1 SGHAT, CDR2 FQNNGV. CDR3 length: 12 amino acids. The V end lost 5 bases, the J end lost 3 bases, and 7 bases lay between the germline ends.

This clonotype was seen repeatedly, ten times or more. V gene TRBV7-6 combines with J gene TRBJ1-1; TRBD1 is a possible D gene (5 bases). V was shortened by 0 bases and J by 3 bases, with 8 bases between the two germline ends. Per the germline V gene, CDR1 is SGHVS and CDR2 is FNYEAQ. This CDR3 region has 14 residues. The chain's CDR3 is CASSLARADTEAFF. CDR3 bases: TGTGCCAGCAGCTTAGCCAGGGCGGACACTGAAGCTTTCTTT.

The chain is built from TRBV25-1 and TRBJ2-1; possible D gene TRBD2, 6 bases. V gave up 6 bases and J gave up 0 bases, with 9 bases separating them. The CDR3 covers 14 residues. Germline-derived CDR1 and CDR2 are MGHDK and SYGVNS. Written as DNA, the CDR3 is TGTGCCAGCAGACTCGGGAGCTCCTACAATGAGCAGTTCTTC. This sequence encodes CASRLGSSYNEQFF. Full variable domain (rest looked up from reference TRBV25-1 and TRBJ2-1): EADIYQTPRYLVIGTGKKITLECSQTMGHDKMYWYQQDPGMELHLIHYSYGVNSTEKGDLSSESTVSRIRTEHFPLTLESARPSHTSQYLCASRLGSSYNEQFFGPGTRLTVL.

The rearrangement joins TRBV15 to TRBJ1-3; D gene ambiguous. This CDR3 region has 15 residues. Germline CDR1 LNHNV, CDR2 YYDKDF (reference sequence). V was trimmed by 3 bases and J by 0 bases, leaving 9 bases between them. CDR3 DNA: TGTGCCACCAGCAGTTTATCGGTCTCTGGAAACACCATATATTTT. Translation gives CATSSLSVSGNTIYF. The full variable domain, its missing parts supplied by reference TRBV15 and TRBJ1-3, is DAMVIQNPRYQVTQFGKPVTLSCSQTLNHNVMYWYQQKSSQAPKLLFHYYDKDFNNEADTPDNFQSRRPNTSFCFLDIRSPGLGDTAMYLCATSSLSVSGNTIYFGEGSWLTVV.

The gene calls are TRBV14 and TRBJ1-2, with D possibly matching TRBD1 (5 bases). V lost 5 bases and J 4 bases, leaving 11 bases between the germline ends. The CDR3 has 13 residues. In germline, CDR1 is SGHDN, CDR2 FVKESK. The CDR3 is CASSKRRGYGYTF. CDR3 DNA sequence: TGTGCCAGCAGCAAAAGGAGGGGCTATGGCTACACCTTC.

This clonotype was detected many times. CDR3 loop: CASSQVLVSHEQYF. The CDR3, as DNA: TGTGCCAGCAGCCAAGTCCTAGTTTCCCACGAGCAGTACTTC. The chain couples TRBV3-1 to TRBJ2-7; D not resolved. The CDR3 covers 14 residues. V gave up 1 base and J gave up 5 bases, with 12 bases separating them. Germline V gene data show CDR1 as LGHDT and CDR2 as YNNKEL (reference sequence).

The V gene is TRBV6-5, the J gene TRBJ2-2, with D maybe TRBD2 (5 bases). Deletions cut 4 bases from V and 3 bases from J, with 18 bases between. The CDR3 extends over 17 amino acids. The V gene's germline CDR1 is MNHEY and CDR2 SVGAGI. This chain's CDR3 is CASSFWGADGYTGELFF. The CDR3 region has the DNA TGTGCCAGCAGTTTTTGGGGAGCGGATGGCTACACCGGGGAGCTGTTTTTT.

This clonotype was observed a few times. This chain joins TRBV28 and TRBJ2-2, with TRBD2 matching 8 bases. The CDR3 is 16 residues long. The germline CDR1 and CDR2 sequences are MDHEN and SYDVKM. Trimming cost V 6 bases and J 6 bases; bases outside gene matches: 12. The CDR3 nucleotides read TGTGCCAGCAGCCCGACGTGGAGCGGGAGCCCCGGGGAGCTGTTTTTT. Protein: CASSPTWSGSPGELFF. Based on the CDR3 plus reference TRBV28 and TRBJ2-2, the full variable domain is DVKVTQSSRYLVKRTGEKVFLECVQDMDHENMFWYRQDPGLGLRLIYFSYDVKMKEKGDIPEGYSVSREKKERFSLILESASTNQTSMYLCASSPTWSGSPGELFFGEGSRLTVL.

V is TRBV7-2 and J is TRBJ1-1; a weak D match, TRBD1 (6 bases). The germline V gene encodes CDR1 SGHTA and CDR2 FQGNSA. The CDR3 covers 16 residues. Trimming pared 5 bases from V and 5 bases from J, leaving 21 bases between. The CDR3 bases are TGTGCCAGCAGCCCCAGGGGTAGGCCCTCGGGGACTGAAGCTTTCTTT. Its translation: CASSPRGRPSGTEAFF.

This clonotype has a count of ten or more. This rearrangement joins TRBV20-1 to TRBJ1-1; a possible D gene is TRBD1 (5 bases). V lost 3 bases and J lost 0, with 17 bases in between. The CDR3 covers 16 residues. The germline gives CDR1 DFQATT, CDR2 SNEGSKA (reference sequence). CDR3 DNA sequence: TGCAGTGCTAGCCCGTCAGGGCCATGGGTGAACACTGAAGCTTTCTTT. Translation: CSASPSGPWVNTEAFF.